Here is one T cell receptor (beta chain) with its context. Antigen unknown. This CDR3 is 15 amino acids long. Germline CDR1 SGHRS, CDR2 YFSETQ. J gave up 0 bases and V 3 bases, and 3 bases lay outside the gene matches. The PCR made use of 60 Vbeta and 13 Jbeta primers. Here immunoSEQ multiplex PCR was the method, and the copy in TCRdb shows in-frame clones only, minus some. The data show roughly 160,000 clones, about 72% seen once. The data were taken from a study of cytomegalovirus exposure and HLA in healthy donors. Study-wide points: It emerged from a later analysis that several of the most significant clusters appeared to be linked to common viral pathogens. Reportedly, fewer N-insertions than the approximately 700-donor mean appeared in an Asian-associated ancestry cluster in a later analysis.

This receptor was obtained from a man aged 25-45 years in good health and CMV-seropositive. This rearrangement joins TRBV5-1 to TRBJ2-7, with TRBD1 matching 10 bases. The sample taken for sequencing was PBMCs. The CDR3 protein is CASSSGTGVSYEQYF. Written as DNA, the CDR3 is TGCGCCAGCAGCTCCGGGACAGGGGTCTCCTACGAGCAGTACTTC.